This record covers a single T cell receptor (beta chain). The record originates from a study of blood T cell repertoires in COVID-19. Study in general: The analysed material was cDNA or gDNA that came from T cells, B-cell-depleted T cells, or PBMCs.

TCRdb's copy holds only in-frame clones and misses some; the assay was immunoSEQ multiplex PCR. The sample consists of about 150,000 clones, 85% to 90% of them appearing once. The germline V and J ends were trimmed by 5 bases and 5 bases, with 12 bases remaining between them. The CDR3 has 14 residues. The germline gives CDR1 SEHNR, CDR2 FQNEAQ (reference sequence). The sequence was collected from a man between 18 and 29 years old with COVID-19, enrolled during active disease. The sequenced sample consisted of peripheral blood. J is TRBJ1-4 and V is TRBV7-9; tentative D call: TRBD1 (5 bases). The CDR3 protein is CASSLGGRNEKLFF. CDR3 in DNA: TGTGCCAGCAGCCTGGGGGGTAGGAATGAAAAACTGTTTTTT.